This TCR beta chain was captured in a study of blood T cell repertoires in COVID-19. Overall study: Specimens from acute and convalescent COVID-19 originated in the United States, Italy and Spain. The cDNA or gDNA used as material had been derived from T cells, B-cell-depleted T cells, or PBMCs.

Source study methods: Amplification of reference gene primers was used by the study to estimate nucleated cell counts. The method was immunoSEQ multiplex PCR; TCRdb's version includes in-frame clones alone and lacks a portion of them. Clonal size and the V and J genes are those of that table, whereas D and trimming came from the DNA. Of 60,000 or so clones in the sample, 80% to 95% were seen once. V was pared by 2 bases and J by 2 bases, with 7 bases of the junction left unmatched. Germline V gene sequence: CDR1 KGHSH, CDR2 LQKENI. The length of the CDR3 is 16 residues. Sequences were obtained from peripheral blood. The receptor's source is a human donor with active COVID-19. The donor label of this sample is uncertain. This rearrangement joins TRBV18 to TRBJ2-7, with 9 nucleotides matching TRBD1. The CDR3 region is CASSPDTGTGTYEQYF. The DNA of the CDR3 is TGTGCCAGCTCACCAGATACCGGGACAGGGACCTACGAGCAGTACTTC.